This is a list of T cell receptor beta chains from one sample in a study of OX40 agonist ivuxolimab in advanced cancers. Using immunoSEQ multiplex PCR, the repertoire was profiled, and TCRdb retains in-frame clones only, with some absent. This repertoire shows 2,500 to 3,500 clones, over 60% found once; its top ten account for 20% to 25%. The specimen comprised CD4+ or CD8+ T cells sorted from blood, sampled in a trial of the OX40 agonist ivuxolimab. The receptors here all came from an adult with an advanced solid tumor such as melanoma, head and neck, liver or kidney cancer. Both conserved end residues are part of each CDR3. D genes are given only for firm matches. Clone size is shown for a subset of rows, as once, few, many or a class of expanded clone.

V: TRBV7-3; D: TRBD2; J: TRBJ2-1; size: NA; DNA: TGTGCCAGCAGCATCGGGACTAGCGGGAACCTTGGGGAGCAGTTCTTC; CDR3: CASSIGTSGNLGEQFF
V: TRBV4-2; D: TRBD1; J: TRBJ2-7; size: NA; DNA: TGTGCCAGCAGCCAAGAGTACAGGGGCTCCCTCTACGAGCAGTACTTC; CDR3: CASSQEYRGSLYEQYF
V: TRBV13; D: TRBD2; J: TRBJ2-3; size: NA; DNA: TGTGCCAGCAGCTTAGAGCTAGCGGGGGGGCAAGATACGCAGTATTTT; CDR3: CASSLELAGGQDTQYF
V: TRBV29-1; D: NA; J: TRBJ1-2; size: NA; DNA: TGCAGCGTTGAAGAAGTTCGGGTCTATGGCTACACCTTC; CDR3: CSVEEVRVYGYTF
V: TRBV30; D: TRBD1; J: TRBJ2-7; size: NA; DNA: TGTGCCTGGAGTGCTCGGGCCAGGGGGAATTACGAGCAGTACTTC; CDR3: CAWSARARGNYEQYF
V: TRBV11-2; D: NA; J: TRBJ1-2; size: NA; DNA: TGTGCCAGCAGCGAGCTAGGGGGGTTTGGCTACACCTTC; CDR3: CASSELGGFGYTF
V: TRBV4-2; D: TRBD2; J: TRBJ2-3; size: NA; DNA: TGTGCCAGCAGCCAAGACGCGGGGGGAGGTGCAGATACGCAGTATTTT; CDR3: CASSQDAGGGADTQYF
V: TRBV11-2; D: NA; J: TRBJ1-1; size: NA; DNA: TGTGCCAGCAGCTTAGGTACAGGGTTCACTGAAGCTTTCTTT; CDR3: CASSLGTGFTEAFF
V: TRBV4-3; D: TRBD1; J: TRBJ2-3; size: few; DNA: TGCGCCAGCAGCCAGCACACAGGGGGCGGCGCAGATACGCAGTATTTT; CDR3: CASSQHTGGGADTQYF
V: TRBV23-1; D: NA; J: TRBJ2-7; size: once; DNA: TGCGCCAGCAGTCAATCGGGTCGGAGGGACACCAAAAGGGGGGAGCAGTACTTC; CDR3: CASSQSGRRDTKRGEQYF
V: TRBV7-6; D: NA; J: TRBJ2-3; size: NA; DNA: TGTGCCAGCAGCTTAGAGGCTAGGGCAGCAGGGCAGTATTTT; CDR3: CASSLEARAAGQYF
V: TRBV27; D: NA; J: TRBJ1-1; size: large; DNA: TGTGCCAGCAGTGGAGGGGTAGCATGGAACACTGAAGCTTTCTTT; CDR3: CASSGGVAWNTEAFF
V: TRBV28; D: NA; J: TRBJ1-6; size: NA; DNA: TGTGCCAGCAGTTTGGGGCTGGGCAGGGCCATTTCACCCCTCCACTTT; CDR3: CASSLGLGRAISPLHF
V: TRBV7-2; D: TRBD2; J: TRBJ2-1; size: NA; DNA: TGTGCCAGCAGCCGACTAGCGGGTCGGGGGGAGCAGTTCTTC; CDR3: CASSRLAGRGEQFF
V: TRBV6-5; D: TRBD2; J: TRBJ2-1; size: NA; DNA: TGTGCCAGTGGACTAGCGGGGATCTATGAGCAGTTCTTC; CDR3: CASGLAGIYEQFF
V: TRBV19; D: NA; J: TRBJ1-2; size: NA; DNA: TGTGCCAGTAGTAGTGGGTTCTACTATGGCTACACCTTC; CDR3: CASSSGFYYGYTF
V: TRBV6-1; D: NA; J: TRBJ2-1; size: NA; DNA: TGTGCCAGCAGCCGGGCATCACAGCGTCACAATGAGCAGTTCTTC; CDR3: CASSRASQRHNEQFF
V: TRBV27; D: NA; J: TRBJ2-3; size: NA; DNA: TGTGCCAGCAGTTTAAAGCGGGCTATAACAGATACGCAGTATTTT; CDR3: CASSLKRAITDTQYF
V: TRBV11-3; D: NA; J: TRBJ1-1; size: NA; DNA: TGTGCCAGCAGCCCTACAGAGAACACTGAAGCTTTCTTT; CDR3: CASSPTENTEAFF
V: TRBV21-1; D: NA; J: TRBJ1-3; size: NA; DNA: TGTGCCAGCAGCAAAGAGGGAAGGGAACGAGACTCTGGAAACACCATATATTTT; CDR3: CASSKEGRERDSGNTIYF
V: TRBV4-1; D: NA; J: TRBJ2-7; size: NA; DNA: TGCGCCAGCAGCCAAGATCGAGCAGCTTACGAGCAGTACTTC; CDR3: CASSQDRAAYEQYF
V: TRBV7-3; D: TRBD2; J: TRBJ2-5; size: NA; DNA: TGTGCCAGCAGCCCACTAGCGGAGCAAGAGACCCAGTACTTC; CDR3: CASSPLAEQETQYF
V: TRBV5-4; D: NA; J: TRBJ1-1; size: NA; DNA: TGTGCCAGCAGCTGGCTGGGAACTGAAGCTTTCTTT; CDR3: CASSWLGTEAFF
V: TRBV6-6; D: NA; J: TRBJ1-2; size: NA; DNA: TGTGCCAGCAGTCTCCACGAGGGGAACTATGGCTACACCTTC; CDR3: CASSLHEGNYGYTF
V: TRBV4-2; D: NA; J: TRBJ1-1; size: NA; DNA: TGTGCCAGCAGCCACCAGGGCAACACTGAAGCTTTCTTT; CDR3: CASSHQGNTEAFF
V: TRBV6-6; D: TRBD2; J: TRBJ2-3; size: NA; DNA: TGTGCCAGCAGTTACTTCAGCGGGGGATCCACAGATACGCAGTATTTT; CDR3: CASSYFSGGSTDTQYF
V: TRBV7-9; D: TRBD1; J: TRBJ2-7; size: NA; DNA: TGTGCCAGCAGCCAACCGGGACAGGGGGCCTACGAGCAGTACTTC; CDR3: CASSQPGQGAYEQYF
V: TRBV6-5; D: NA; J: TRBJ1-2; size: NA; DNA: TGTGCCAGCAGGCAGGGGAACTATGGCTACACCTTC; CDR3: CASRQGNYGYTF
V: TRBV18; D: TRBD1; J: TRBJ1-5; size: NA; DNA: TGTGCCAGCTCACCGGACAGGGAAGGTCAGCCCCAGCATTTT; CDR3: CASSPDREGQPQHF
V: TRBV5-4; D: TRBD2; J: TRBJ2-1; size: once; DNA: TGTGCCAGCAGGTCGGGGAGGGACGGCGGTACGGGCAATGAGCAGTTCTTC; CDR3: CASRSGRDGGTGNEQFF
V: TRBV6-1; D: NA; J: TRBJ2-1; size: NA; DNA: TGTGCCAGCAGTGTTGGCTACCCAGCGCCGTTCTTC; CDR3: CASSVGYPAPFF
V: TRBV29-1; D: NA; J: TRBJ2-7; size: NA; DNA: TGCAGCGTTGAATGGGGAGAGCAGTACTTC; CDR3: CSVEWGEQYF
V: TRBV27; D: NA; J: TRBJ2-1; size: NA; DNA: TGTGCCAGCAGTTTAGGAGGGAGCAATGAGCAGTTCTTC; CDR3: CASSLGGSNEQFF
V: TRBV7-8; D: NA; J: TRBJ2-7; size: NA; DNA: TGTGCCAGCAGCTTCCTGGGAGGCACAACCTACGAGCAGTACTTC; CDR3: CASSFLGGTTYEQYF
V: TRBV4-2; D: TRBD1; J: TRBJ2-2; size: NA; DNA: TGTGCCAGCAGCCAGGAGGACAGGGACACCGGGGAGCTGTTTTTT; CDR3: CASSQEDRDTGELFF
V: TRBV7-9; D: TRBD1; J: TRBJ1-1; size: once; DNA: TGTGCCAGCAGCGGAACCGGGACAGGGATGAACACTGAAGCTTTCTTT; CDR3: CASSGTGTGMNTEAFF
V: TRBV6-6; D: TRBD1; J: TRBJ2-7; size: NA; DNA: TGTGCCAGCAGTGGACAGGGTCAATACGAGCAGTACTTC; CDR3: CASSGQGQYEQYF
V: TRBV28; D: NA; J: TRBJ2-7; size: NA; DNA: TGTGCCAGCAGTTCCAACTACGAGCAGTACTTC; CDR3: CASSSNYEQYF
V: TRBV6-4; D: TRBD2; J: TRBJ2-1; size: NA; DNA: TGTGCCAGCAGTGAGACTAGCGGCTCCTACAATGAGCAGTTCTTC; CDR3: CASSETSGSYNEQFF
V: TRBV19; D: NA; J: TRBJ2-7; size: NA; DNA: TGTGCCAGTACCCCGGGACCCGCGGGCGAGCAGTACTTC; CDR3: CASTPGPAGEQYF
V: TRBV27; D: TRBD1; J: TRBJ1-2; size: NA; DNA: TGTGCCAGCAGCCACCGGGACAGGGAATACACCTTC; CDR3: CASSHRDREYTF
V: TRBV2; D: TRBD1; J: TRBJ1-2; size: NA; DNA: TGTGCCAGCAGGGCGACAGGGGCCCCATATGGCTACACCTTC; CDR3: CASRATGAPYGYTF
V: TRBV18; D: NA; J: TRBJ2-7; size: few; DNA: TGTGCCAGCTCACCTGAGGACCAGCCTTACGAGCAGTACTTC; CDR3: CASSPEDQPYEQYF
V: TRBV27; D: TRBD2; J: TRBJ2-3; size: NA; DNA: TGTGCCAGCACCACCTTGAGGGAGGGCCGTAGCACAGATACGCAGTATTTT; CDR3: CASTTLREGRSTDTQYF
V: TRBV4-3; D: NA; J: TRBJ2-7; size: NA; DNA: TGCGCCAGCAGCCAAGTGGTCCCTAGCCCTCCTCGGTACTTC; CDR3: CASSQVVPSPPRYF
V: TRBV29-1; D: TRBD2; J: TRBJ2-2; size: once; DNA: TGCAGCGTTGAAGATCCAGTAGGGACGGGGGGCACCGGGGAGCTGTTTTTT; CDR3: CSVEDPVGTGGTGELFF
V: TRBV28; D: NA; J: TRBJ1-5; size: NA; DNA: TGTGCCAGCGGATTAGGCGGGCCCCAGCATTTT; CDR3: CASGLGGPQHF
V: TRBV4-1; D: NA; J: TRBJ2-7; size: NA; DNA: TGCGCCAGCAGCCAAGGACAGGGAGGAACCTACGAGCAGTACTTC; CDR3: CASSQGQGGTYEQYF
V: TRBV5-1; D: NA; J: TRBJ2-7; size: few; DNA: TGCGCCAGCAGCTTGGCCACAGGCTACTACGAGCAGTACTTC; CDR3: CASSLATGYYEQYF
V: TRBV4-3; D: TRBD1; J: TRBJ2-1; size: NA; DNA: TGCGCCAGCAGCCAAGGAACAGGGGACTACAATGAGCAGTTCTTC; CDR3: CASSQGTGDYNEQFF
V: TRBV4-3; D: TRBD1; J: TRBJ1-2; size: few; DNA: TGCGCCAGCAGCCAAGATGGGACAGGGTCCTATGGCTACACCTTC; CDR3: CASSQDGTGSYGYTF
V: TRBV19; D: TRBD2; J: TRBJ2-1; size: NA; DNA: TGTGCCAGTAGTCTTAGCGGGGCTAATGAGCAGTTCTTC; CDR3: CASSLSGANEQFF
V: TRBV28; D: NA; J: TRBJ2-7; size: NA; DNA: TGTGCCAGCAGTTTGGTCGAGCAGTACTTC; CDR3: CASSLVEQYF